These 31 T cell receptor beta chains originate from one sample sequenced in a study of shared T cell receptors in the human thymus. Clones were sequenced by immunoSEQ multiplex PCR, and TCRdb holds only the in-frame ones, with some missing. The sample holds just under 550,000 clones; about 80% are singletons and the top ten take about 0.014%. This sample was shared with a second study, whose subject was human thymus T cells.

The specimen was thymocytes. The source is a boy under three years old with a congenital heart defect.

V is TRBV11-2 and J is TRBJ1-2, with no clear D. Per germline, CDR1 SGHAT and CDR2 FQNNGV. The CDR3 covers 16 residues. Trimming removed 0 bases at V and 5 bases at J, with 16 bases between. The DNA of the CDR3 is TGTGCCAGCAGCTTAGATCTAGGAGGGAACGGGTATGGCTACACCTTC. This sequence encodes CASSLDLGGNGYGYTF.

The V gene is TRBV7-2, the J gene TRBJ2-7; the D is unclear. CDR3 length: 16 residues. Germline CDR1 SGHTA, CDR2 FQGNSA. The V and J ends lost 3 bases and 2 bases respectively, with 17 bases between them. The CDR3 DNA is TGTGCCAGCAGCTTCATCCCCCAAGCAGGTCCCTACGAGCAGTACTTC. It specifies CASSFIPQAGPYEQYF.

CDR3 sequence (DNA): TGTGCCAGCAGCCAGGACTTTGAACCCTTGGGGGAGACCCAGTACTTC. The encoded protein is CASSQDFEPLGETQYF. The chain recombines TRBV4-2 with TRBJ2-5, with D perhaps matching TRBD2 (5 bases). The germline V gene encodes CDR1 LGHNA and CDR2 YNFKEQ. This CDR3 region has 16 residues. V lost 3 bases to trimming and J lost 5 bases, with 19 bases between them.

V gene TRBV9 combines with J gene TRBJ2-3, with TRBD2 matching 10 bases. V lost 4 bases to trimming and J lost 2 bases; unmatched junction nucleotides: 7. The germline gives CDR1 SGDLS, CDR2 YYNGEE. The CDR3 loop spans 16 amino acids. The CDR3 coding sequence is TGTGCCAGCAGCCCCCGGACTAGCGGTTACACAGATACGCAGTATTTT. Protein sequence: CASSPRTSGYTDTQYF.

As DNA, the CDR3 is TGTGCCAGCAGCCCGGAAGGGGATCCTAACTATGGCTACACCTTC. Translated: CASSPEGDPNYGYTF. The V gene is TRBV7-3, the J gene TRBJ1-2, with D possibly matching TRBD1 (5 bases). Germline V gene sequence: CDR1 SGHTA, CDR2 FQGTGA. V lost 5 bases and J lost 0, with 13 bases in between. CDR3 length equals 15 residues.

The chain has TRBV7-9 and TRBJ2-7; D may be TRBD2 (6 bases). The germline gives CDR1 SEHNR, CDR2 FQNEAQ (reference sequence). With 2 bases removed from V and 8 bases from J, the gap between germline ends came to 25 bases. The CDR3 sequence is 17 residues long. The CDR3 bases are TGTGCCAGCAGCTTAAGCCCGCGCGCGACTAGTCCTTACAAGCAGTACTTC. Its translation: CASSLSPRATSPYKQYF.

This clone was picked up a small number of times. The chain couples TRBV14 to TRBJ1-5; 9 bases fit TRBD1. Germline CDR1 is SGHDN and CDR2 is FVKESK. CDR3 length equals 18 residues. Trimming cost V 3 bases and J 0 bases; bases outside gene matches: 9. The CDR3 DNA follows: TGTGCCAGCAGCCACCTCGACAGGGGGATTGTTAGCAATCAGCCCCAGCATTTT. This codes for CASSHLDRGIVSNQPQHF.

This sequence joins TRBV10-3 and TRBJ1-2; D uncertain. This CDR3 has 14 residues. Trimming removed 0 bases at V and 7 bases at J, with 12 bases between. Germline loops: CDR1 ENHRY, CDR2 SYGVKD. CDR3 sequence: CAISESMGRSGYTF. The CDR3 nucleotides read TGTGCCATCAGTGAGTCGATGGGGAGAAGTGGCTACACCTTC.

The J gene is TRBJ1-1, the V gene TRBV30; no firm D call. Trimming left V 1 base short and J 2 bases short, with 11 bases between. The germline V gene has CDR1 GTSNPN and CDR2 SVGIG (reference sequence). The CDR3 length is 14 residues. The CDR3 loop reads CAWSEEGINTEAFF. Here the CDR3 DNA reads TGTGCCTGGAGTGAGGAGGGCATTAACACTGAAGCTTTCTTT.

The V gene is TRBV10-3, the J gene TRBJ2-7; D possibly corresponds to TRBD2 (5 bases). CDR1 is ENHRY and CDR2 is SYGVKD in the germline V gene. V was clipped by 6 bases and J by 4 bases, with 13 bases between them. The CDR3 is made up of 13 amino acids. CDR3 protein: CAISHPGRYEQYF. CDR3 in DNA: TGTGCCATCAGCCACCCGGGGAGATACGAGCAGTACTTC.

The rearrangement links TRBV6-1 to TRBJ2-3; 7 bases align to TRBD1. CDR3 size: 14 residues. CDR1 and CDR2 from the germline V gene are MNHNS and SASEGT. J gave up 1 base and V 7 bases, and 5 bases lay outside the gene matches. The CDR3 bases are TGTGCCAGCACCCCAGGACAGGGCACAGATACGCAGTATTTT. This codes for CASTPGQGTDTQYF.

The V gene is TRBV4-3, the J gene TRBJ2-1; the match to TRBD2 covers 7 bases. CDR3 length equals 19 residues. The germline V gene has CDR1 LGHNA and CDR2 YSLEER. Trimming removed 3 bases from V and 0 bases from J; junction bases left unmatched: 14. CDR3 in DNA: TGCGCCAGCAGCCAGGGGGGACGGGGGGAGGAGAGCTCCTACAATGAGCAGTTCTTC. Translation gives CASSQGGRGEESSYNEQFF.

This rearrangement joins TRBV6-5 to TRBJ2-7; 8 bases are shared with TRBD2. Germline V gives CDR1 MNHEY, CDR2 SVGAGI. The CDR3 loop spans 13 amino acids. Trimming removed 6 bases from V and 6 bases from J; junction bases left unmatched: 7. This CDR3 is CASRGLAPREQYF. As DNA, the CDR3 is TGTGCCAGCAGAGGACTAGCCCCCCGCGAGCAGTACTTC.

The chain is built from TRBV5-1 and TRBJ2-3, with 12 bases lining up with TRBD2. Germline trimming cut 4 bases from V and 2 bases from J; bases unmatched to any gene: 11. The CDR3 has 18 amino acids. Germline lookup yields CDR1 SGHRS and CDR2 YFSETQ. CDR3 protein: CASSQSLTSGRSTDTQYF. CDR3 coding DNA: TGCGCCAGCAGCCAAAGCCTCACTAGCGGGAGGTCCACAGATACGCAGTATTTT.

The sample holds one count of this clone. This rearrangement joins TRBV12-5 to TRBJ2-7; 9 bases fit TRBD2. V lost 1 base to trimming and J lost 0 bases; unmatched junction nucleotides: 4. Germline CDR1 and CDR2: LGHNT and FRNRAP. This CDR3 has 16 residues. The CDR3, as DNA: TGTGCTAGTGGTTTGGGCGGACTAGCGTTCTCCTACGAGCAGTACTTC. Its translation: CASGLGGLAFSYEQYF.

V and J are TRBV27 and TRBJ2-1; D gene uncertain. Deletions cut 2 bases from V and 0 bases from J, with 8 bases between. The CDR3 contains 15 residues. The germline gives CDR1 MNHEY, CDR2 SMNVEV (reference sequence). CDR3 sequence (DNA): TGTGCCAGCAGTTTAGGGCTGAGCTCCTACAATGAGCAGTTCTTC. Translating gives CASSLGLSSYNEQFF.

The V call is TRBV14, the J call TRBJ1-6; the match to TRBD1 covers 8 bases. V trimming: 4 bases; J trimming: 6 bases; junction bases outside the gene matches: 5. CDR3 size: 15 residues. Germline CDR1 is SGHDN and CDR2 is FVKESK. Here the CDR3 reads CASSLGQGGNSPLHF. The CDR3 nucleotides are TGTGCCAGCAGCCTAGGACAGGGTGGTAATTCACCCCTCCACTTT.

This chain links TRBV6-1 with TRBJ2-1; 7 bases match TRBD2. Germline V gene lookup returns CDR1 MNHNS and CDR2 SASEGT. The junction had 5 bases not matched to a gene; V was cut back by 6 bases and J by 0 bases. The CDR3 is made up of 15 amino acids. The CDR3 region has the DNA TGTGCCAGCAGAATAGCGGGCGACTCCTACAATGAGCAGTTCTTC. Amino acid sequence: CASRIAGDSYNEQFF.

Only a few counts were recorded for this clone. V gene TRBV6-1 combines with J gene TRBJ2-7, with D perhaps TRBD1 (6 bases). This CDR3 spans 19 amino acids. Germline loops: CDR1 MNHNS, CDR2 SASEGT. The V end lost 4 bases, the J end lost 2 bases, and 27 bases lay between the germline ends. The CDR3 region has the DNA TGTGCCAGCAGTGGGACAAGGGGGTCCACAGTCCCCCGGGCCTACGAGCAGTACTTC. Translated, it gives CASSGTRGSTVPRAYEQYF.

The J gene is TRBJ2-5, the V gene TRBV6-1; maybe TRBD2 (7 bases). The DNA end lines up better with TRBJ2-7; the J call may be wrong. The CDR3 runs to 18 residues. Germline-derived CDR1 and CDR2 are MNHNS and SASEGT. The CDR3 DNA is TGTGCCAGCAGTGATTGGGGCCCGGGGCGGGGGCCGTCCTACGAGCAGTACTTC. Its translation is CASSDWGPGRGPSYEQYF.

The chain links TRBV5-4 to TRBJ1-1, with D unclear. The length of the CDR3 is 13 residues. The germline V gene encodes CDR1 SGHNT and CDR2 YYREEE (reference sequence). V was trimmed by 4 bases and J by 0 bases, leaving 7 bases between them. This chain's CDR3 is CASSADLNTEAFF. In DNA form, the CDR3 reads TGTGCCAGCAGCGCGGACTTGAACACTGAAGCTTTCTTT. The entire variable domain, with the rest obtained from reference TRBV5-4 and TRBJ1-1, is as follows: ETGVTQSPTHLIKTRGQQVTLRCSSQSGHNTVSWYQQALGQGPQFIFQYYREEENGRGNFPPRFSGLQFPNYSSELNVNALELDDSALYLCASSADLNTEAFFGQGTRLTVV.

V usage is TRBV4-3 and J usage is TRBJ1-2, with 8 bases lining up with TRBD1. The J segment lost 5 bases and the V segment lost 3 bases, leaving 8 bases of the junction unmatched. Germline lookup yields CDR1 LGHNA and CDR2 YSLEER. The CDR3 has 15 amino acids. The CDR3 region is CASSQARDRSYGYTF. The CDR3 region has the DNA TGCGCCAGCAGCCAGGCCCGGGACAGGTCATATGGCTACACCTTC.

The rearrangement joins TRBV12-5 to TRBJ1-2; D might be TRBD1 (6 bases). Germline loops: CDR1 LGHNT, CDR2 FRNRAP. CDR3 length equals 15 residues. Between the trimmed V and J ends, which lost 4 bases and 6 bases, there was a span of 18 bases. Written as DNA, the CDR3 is TGTGCTAGTGGTTCGCCCCTCGGGGGGCAAGATGGCTACACCTTC. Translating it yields CASGSPLGGQDGYTF.

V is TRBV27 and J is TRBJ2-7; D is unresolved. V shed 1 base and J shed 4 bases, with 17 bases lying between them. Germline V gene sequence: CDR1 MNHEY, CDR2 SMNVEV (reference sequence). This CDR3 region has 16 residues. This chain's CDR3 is CASSLLQTLYPYEQYF. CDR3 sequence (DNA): TGTGCCAGCAGTTTATTACAGACACTGTATCCATACGAGCAGTACTTC.

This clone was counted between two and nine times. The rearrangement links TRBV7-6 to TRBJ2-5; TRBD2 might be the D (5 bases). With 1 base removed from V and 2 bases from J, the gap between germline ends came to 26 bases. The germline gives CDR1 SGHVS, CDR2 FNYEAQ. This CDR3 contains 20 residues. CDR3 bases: TGTGCCAGCAGCTTAGTTCCCAGCGAGTCGAATCGAGGGAGACAAGAGACCCAGTACTTC. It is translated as CASSLVPSESNRGRQETQYF.

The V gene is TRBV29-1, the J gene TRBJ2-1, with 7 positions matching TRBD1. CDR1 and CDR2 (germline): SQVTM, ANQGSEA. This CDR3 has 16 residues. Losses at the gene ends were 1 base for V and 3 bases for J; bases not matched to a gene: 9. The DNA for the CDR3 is TGCAGCGTTGAAGGACCCATTGACAGGGTCTACAATGAGCAGTTCTTC. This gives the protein CSVEGPIDRVYNEQFF.

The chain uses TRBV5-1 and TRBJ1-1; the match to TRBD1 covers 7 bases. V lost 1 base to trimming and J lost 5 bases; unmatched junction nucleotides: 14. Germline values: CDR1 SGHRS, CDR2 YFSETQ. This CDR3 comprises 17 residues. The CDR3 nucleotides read TGCGCCAGCAGCTTGACAAACTCATACAGGGGTGGTACTGAAGCTTTCTTT. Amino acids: CASSLTNSYRGGTEAFF.

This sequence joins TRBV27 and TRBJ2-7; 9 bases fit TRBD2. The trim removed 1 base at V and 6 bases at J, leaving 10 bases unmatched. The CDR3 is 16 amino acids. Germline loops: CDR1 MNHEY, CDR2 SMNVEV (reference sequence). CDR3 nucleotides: TGTGCCAGCAGTTTATTCAGGACTAGCGCCCGGATCGAGCAGTACTTC. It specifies CASSLFRTSARIEQYF.

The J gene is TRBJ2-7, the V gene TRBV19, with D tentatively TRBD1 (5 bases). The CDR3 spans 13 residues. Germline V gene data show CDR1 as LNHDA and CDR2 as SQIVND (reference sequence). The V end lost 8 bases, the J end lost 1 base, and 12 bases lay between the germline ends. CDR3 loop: CASQGGKSYEQYF. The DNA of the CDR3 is TGTGCCAGTCAGGGCGGAAAGTCCTACGAGCAGTACTTC.

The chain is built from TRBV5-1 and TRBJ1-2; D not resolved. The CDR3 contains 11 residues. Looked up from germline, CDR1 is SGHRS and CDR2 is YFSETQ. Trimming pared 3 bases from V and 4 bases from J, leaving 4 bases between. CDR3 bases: TGCGCCAGCAGCTCCTCCTATGGCTACACCTTC. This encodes CASSSSYGYTF.

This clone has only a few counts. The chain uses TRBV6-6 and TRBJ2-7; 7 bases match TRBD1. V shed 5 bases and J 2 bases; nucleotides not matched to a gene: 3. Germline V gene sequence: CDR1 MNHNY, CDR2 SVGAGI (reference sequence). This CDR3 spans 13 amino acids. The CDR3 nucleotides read TGTGCCAGCAGTCCGGACAGGACCTACGAGCAGTACTTC. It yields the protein CASSPDRTYEQYF.